Below are 15 T cell receptor beta chains sequenced from a single sample in a study of radiotherapy plus CTLA-4 blockade in lung cancer. The method was immunoSEQ multiplex PCR; TCRdb's version includes in-frame clones alone and lacks a portion of them. The sample lists about 85,000 clones, around 86% occurring once. Specimen: peripheral blood, collected from a patient treated with radiotherapy plus ipilimumab. These receptors all come from a human donor with non-small cell lung cancer who had a partial response to radiotherapy plus ipilimumab.

This chain uses TRBV19 with TRBJ2-3; D not resolved. Germline values: CDR1 LNHDA, CDR2 SQIVND (reference sequence). Trimming removed 3 bases at V and 3 bases at J, with 7 bases between. CDR3 length equals 13 residues. CDR3 loop: CASSIYPTDTQYF. Written as DNA, the CDR3 is TGTGCCAGTAGTATCTACCCGACAGATACGCAGTATTTT.

V usage is TRBV5-4 and J usage is TRBJ1-2; a possible D gene is TRBD1 (5 bases). Germline V gene sequence: CDR1 SGHNT, CDR2 YYREEE (reference sequence). Deletions cut 2 bases from V and 4 bases from J, with 9 bases between. The CDR3 is made up of 13 amino acids. In DNA, the CDR3 is TGTGCCAGCAGCTTTGGGGCAGGCTATGGCTACACCTTC. Translated, it gives CASSFGAGYGYTF.

The chain uses TRBV19 and TRBJ1-5, with a possible D match to TRBD1 (5 bases). CDR3 size: 17 residues. Trimming removed 6 bases at V and 3 bases at J, with 21 bases between. The germline CDR1 and CDR2 sequences are LNHDA and SQIVND (reference sequence). Written as DNA, the CDR3 is TGTGCCAGTAGGGGAGGGACGGGTCGGTTGTACAATCAGCCCCAGCATTTT. Translated, it gives CASRGGTGRLYNQPQHF. The whole variable domain, remainder taken from reference TRBV19 and TRBJ1-5, is DGGITQSPKYLFRKEGQNVTLSCEQNLNHDAMYWYRQDPGQGLRLIYYSQIVNDFQKGDIAEGYSVSREKKESFPLTVTSAQKNPTAFYLCASRGGTGRLYNQPQHFGDGTRLSIL.

The V gene is TRBV2, the J gene TRBJ2-1; the D gene is possibly TRBD1 (5 bases). Per germline, CDR1 SNHLY and CDR2 FYNNEI. This CDR3 spans 14 amino acids. V shed 8 bases and J shed 3 bases, with 14 bases lying between them. The CDR3 loop is CASWGGRSYNEQFF. The CDR3 region has the DNA TGTGCCAGCTGGGGCGGACGGAGCTACAATGAGCAGTTCTTC.

The chain uses TRBV9 and TRBJ1-1, with 7 bases fitting TRBD1. J lost 5 bases, V lost 0 bases, and 7 bases had no gene match. The CDR3 length is 15 residues. CDR1 and CDR2 from the germline V gene are SGDLS and YYNGEE. CDR3 in DNA: TGTGCCAGCAGCGTAGATGAGGGGGCCTGGACTGAAGCTTTCTTT. It specifies CASSVDEGAWTEAFF.

J is TRBJ2-3 and V is TRBV4-1; 15 nucleotides line up with TRBD2. Germline assignment: CDR1 MGHRA and CDR2 YSYEKL. Trimming took 4 bases from V and 5 from J; bases not matched to a gene: 7. The CDR3 runs to 17 residues. The CDR3 here is CASSPGLAGGGRDTQYF. DNA of the CDR3: TGCGCCAGCAGCCCGGGACTAGCGGGAGGTGGGAGAGATACGCAGTATTTT.

This sequence joins TRBV2 and TRBJ1-2, with unresolved D. The germline V and J ends were trimmed by 7 bases and 8 bases, with 11 bases remaining between them. This CDR3 contains 11 residues. CDR1 and CDR2 (germline): SNHLY, FYNNEI. The CDR3 DNA reads TGTGCCAGCACGGCGGAGGAAGGCTACACCTTC. It encodes CASTAEEGYTF.

The V gene is TRBV5-6, the J gene TRBJ1-2; 7 bases line up with TRBD1. V trimming: 4 bases; J trimming: 5 bases; junction bases outside the gene matches: 8. CDR1 SGHDT and CDR2 YYEEEE come from the germline V gene. There are 14 residues in the CDR3. The CDR3 sequence is CASSERTGLYGYTF. The CDR3 DNA sequence: TGTGCCAGCAGCGAAAGGACAGGTTTATATGGCTACACCTTC.

V and J are TRBV28 and TRBJ1-6; the match to TRBD1 covers 7 bases. The germline V gene encodes CDR1 MDHEN and CDR2 SYDVKM. The CDR3 runs to 14 residues. J was trimmed by 10 bases and V by 5 bases; bases with no gene match: 8. The CDR3 region is CASSLTGNGSPLHF. In DNA form, the CDR3 reads TGTGCCAGCAGTCTGACAGGGAACGGCTCACCCCTCCACTTT.

J is TRBJ1-1 and V is TRBV6-6, with D perhaps TRBD1 (6 bases). The CDR3 has 13 amino acids. V dropped 6 bases and J dropped 3 bases, with 11 bases sitting between them. Germline V CDR1 and CDR2: MNHNY, SVGAGI (reference sequence). The CDR3 DNA sequence: TGTGCCAGCAGCCTCGGACAGTACACTGAAGCTTTCTTT. Translated, it gives CASSLGQYTEAFF.

The V call is TRBV30, the J call TRBJ2-7; D is perhaps TRBD1 (6 bases). V was clipped by 1 base and J by 9 bases, with 10 bases between them. The CDR3 covers 11 residues. Per germline, CDR1 GTSNPN and CDR2 SVGIG (reference sequence). In DNA form, the CDR3 reads TGTGCCTGGAGTGGGACAGTAGGGCAGTACTTC. Translating it yields CAWSGTVGQYF.

The J gene is TRBJ1-4, the V gene TRBV4-1, with D possibly TRBD1 on 6 matching bases. The CDR3 is made up of 14 amino acids. Germline CDR1 reads MGHRA; CDR2 reads YSYEKL. Trimming took off 3 bases at V and 7 bases at J, with 12 bases between the two ends. This CDR3 is CASSQREGGEKLFF. The CDR3 DNA is TGCGCCAGCAGCCAGAGGGAAGGGGGTGAAAAACTGTTTTTT.

The chain uses TRBV25-1 and TRBJ1-1; a possible D gene is TRBD1 (5 bases). Trimming stripped 1 base from V and 4 bases from J, with 10 bases between. Germline-derived CDR1 and CDR2 are MGHDK and SYGVNS. This CDR3 is 14 amino acids long. The CDR3, as DNA: TGTGCCAGCAGTGAATTTTTGGGGGGCACTGAAGCTTTCTTT. This codes for CASSEFLGGTEAFF.

The rearrangement uses TRBV28 and TRBJ2-7; D gene ambiguous. The CDR3 length is 12 residues. Germline V gives CDR1 MDHEN, CDR2 SYDVKM. The V gene lost 2 bases and the J gene lost 2 bases, with 4 bases spanning the gap. Here the CDR3 reads CASSLPAYEQYF. The CDR3 bases are TGTGCCAGCAGTTTACCGGCCTACGAGCAGTACTTC. Using reference TRBV28 and TRBJ2-7 for the parts outside the CDR3, the full variable domain is DVKVTQSSRYLVKRTGEKVFLECVQDMDHENMFWYRQDPGLGLRLIYFSYDVKMKEKGDIPEGYSVSREKKERFSLILESASTNQTSMYLCASSLPAYEQYFGPGTRLTVT.

The rearrangement uses TRBV2 and TRBJ2-3; D call uncertain. CDR1 and CDR2 from the germline V gene are SNHLY and FYNNEI. The V end lost 5 bases, the J end lost 4 bases, and 10 bases lay between the germline ends. The CDR3 contains 13 residues. CDR3 amino acids: CASSSGVADTQYF. The CDR3 DNA reads as TGTGCCAGCAGTTCAGGTGTGGCAGATACGCAGTATTTT.